The clone carrying this T cell receptor beta chain was recorded once. V lost 7 bases and J lost 7; bases outside the gene matches: 7. Germline loops: CDR1 LNHDA, CDR2 SQIVND (reference sequence). The CDR3 extends over 13 amino acids. The sample comes from a study of blood T cell repertoires in COVID-19. In the study overall: COVID-19 samples collected from the United States, Italy and Spain covered acute and convalescent phases. T cells, B-cell-depleted T cells, or PBMCs supplied cDNA or gDNA.

The protocol was immunoSEQ multiplex PCR, while the TCRdb copy is restricted to in-frame clones and leaves out a portion. The sample lists 290,000 or so clones, around 87% seen once, with about 1.2% in the top ten. What was sequenced was peripheral blood. The sequence derives from a man between 70 and 80 years old with acute or convalescent COVID-19. The chain joins TRBV19 to TRBJ2-7, with 10 positions matching TRBD1. The CDR3 loop is CASTRQGAREQYF. The CDR3 coding sequence is TGTGCCAGTACCCGACAGGGGGCGAGGGAGCAGTACTTC. Complete variable domain (other parts from reference TRBV19 and TRBJ2-7): DGGITQSPKYLFRKEGQNVTLSCEQNLNHDAMYWYRQDPGQGLRLIYYSQIVNDFQKGDIAEGYSVSREKKESFPLTVTSAQKNPTAFYLCASTRQGAREQYFGPGTRLTVT.